This T cell receptor beta chain was captured in a study of blood T cell repertoires in COVID-19. As handled by the study authors: Estimation of nucleated cell counts was performed using reference gene primer amplification. This table comes from immunoSEQ multiplex PCR, and its TCRdb copy is limited to in-frame clones, with some not included. V and J calls plus clone size are reproduced from that table; the DNA served to infer D and trimming. Of about 180,000 clones listed, about nine tenths were seen once; the top ten hold approximately 9%. Recovered status in Cohort 3 required two negative PCRs, clearance, or symptom resolution. CDR1 LNHDA and CDR2 SQIVND come from the germline V gene (reference sequence). Trimming took off 5 bases at V and 5 bases at J, with 9 bases between the two ends. The CDR3 is made up of 12 amino acids.

This TCR came from a woman in her late teens or twenties who had recovered from COVID-19. Source material: PBMCs or T cells enriched from blood (not recorded which). This rearrangement joins TRBV19 to TRBJ2-5, with a possible D match to TRBD2 (5 bases). The CDR3 loop reads CASSVLGETQYF. The CDR3 DNA reads TGTGCCAGTAGTGTACTAGGGGAGACCCAGTACTTC.